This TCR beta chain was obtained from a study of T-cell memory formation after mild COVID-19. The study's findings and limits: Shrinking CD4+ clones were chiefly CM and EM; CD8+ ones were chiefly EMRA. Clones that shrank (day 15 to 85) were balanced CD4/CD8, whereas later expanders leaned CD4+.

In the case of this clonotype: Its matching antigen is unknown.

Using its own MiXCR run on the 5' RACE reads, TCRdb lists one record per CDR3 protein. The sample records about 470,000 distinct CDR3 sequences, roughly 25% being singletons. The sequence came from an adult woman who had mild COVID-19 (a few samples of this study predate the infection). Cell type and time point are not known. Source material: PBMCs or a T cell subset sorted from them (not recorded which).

The CDR3 reads CASSLAAIADSTDTQYF. DNA for the CDR3: TGTGCCAGCAGCTTAGCGGCCATAGCAGATAGCACAGATACGCAGTATTTT. This chain uses TRBV7-6 with TRBJ2-3, with D unresolved. The CDR3 totals 17 residues. In germline, CDR1 is SGHVS, CDR2 FNYEAQ. V lost 0 bases and J lost 0, with 13 bases in between.